This TCR beta chain was recorded in a study of identical twins. TCRdb reprocessed the 5' RACE reads via MiXCR and lists one record per CDR3 protein. The sample yields around 690,000 distinct CDR3 sequences, 21% seen once. Germline values: CDR1 DFQATT, CDR2 SNEGSKA (reference sequence). The CDR3 runs 11 residues. In its sample, this clonotype was seen a few times. These data were likewise used in another study, on T cells expressing NK-cell markers.

The chain links TRBV20-1 to TRBJ1-1, with D perhaps matching TRBD1 (5 bases). Sequencing was done on a sample of PBMCs. This TCR was sampled from a young woman in good health. The CDR3 coding sequence is TGCATGAGGACAAGTAACACTGAAGCTTTCTTT. Protein: CMRTSNTEAFF.